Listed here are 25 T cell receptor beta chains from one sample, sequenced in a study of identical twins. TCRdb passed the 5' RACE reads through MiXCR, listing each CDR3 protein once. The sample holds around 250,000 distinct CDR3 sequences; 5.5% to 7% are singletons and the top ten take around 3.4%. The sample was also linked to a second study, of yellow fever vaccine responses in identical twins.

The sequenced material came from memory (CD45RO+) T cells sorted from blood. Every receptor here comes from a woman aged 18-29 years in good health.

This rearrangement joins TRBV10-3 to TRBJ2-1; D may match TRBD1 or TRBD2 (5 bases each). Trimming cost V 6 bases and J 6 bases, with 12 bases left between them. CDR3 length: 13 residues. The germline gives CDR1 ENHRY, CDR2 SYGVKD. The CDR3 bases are TGTGCCATCAGAGGGTTGGGGGTCAATGAGCAGTTCTTC. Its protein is CAIRGLGVNEQFF.

CDR3 amino acids: CSGERVSADTQYF. Written as DNA, the CDR3 is TGCAGTGGGGAAAGGGTATCTGCAGATACGCAGTATTTT. The chain has TRBV20-1 and TRBJ2-3; D ambiguous. Trimming removed 7 bases from V and 4 bases from J, with 15 bases in between. The CDR3 sequence is 13 residues long. The germline gives CDR1 DFQATT, CDR2 SNEGSKA (reference sequence).

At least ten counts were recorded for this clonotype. The CDR3 DNA follows: TGTGCCAGCTCGTCCCCCACAGGGGAGTTGGATGGCTACACCTTC. Translated, it gives CASSSPTGELDGYTF. The chain uses TRBV12-3 or TRBV12-4 and TRBJ1-2, with 7 bases fitting TRBD1. V was pared by 8 bases and J by 6 bases, with 15 bases of the junction left unmatched. This CDR3 is 15 amino acids long.

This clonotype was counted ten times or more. The CDR3 sequence is CATSYSSGSMFF. The CDR3 region has the DNA TGTGCCACCAGTTATTCTAGCGGGAGTATGTTCTTC. J is TRBJ2-1 and V is TRBV24-1; 10 nucleotides match TRBD2. Germline V gene data show CDR1 as KGHDR and CDR2 as SFDVKD. Germline trimming cut 6 bases from V and 15 bases from J; bases unmatched to any gene: 7. This CDR3 spans 12 amino acids.

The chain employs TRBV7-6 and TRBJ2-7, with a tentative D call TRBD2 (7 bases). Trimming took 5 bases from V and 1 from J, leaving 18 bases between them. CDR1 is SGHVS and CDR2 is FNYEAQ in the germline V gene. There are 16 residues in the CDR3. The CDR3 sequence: CASSSVRGGGSYEQYF. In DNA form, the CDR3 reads TGTGCCAGCAGCAGCGTCCGAGGGGGGGGATCCTACGAGCAGTACTTC. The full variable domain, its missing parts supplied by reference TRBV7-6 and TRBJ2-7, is GAGVSQSPRYKVTKRGQDVALRCDPISGHVSLYWYRQALGQGPEFLTYFNYEAQQDKSGLPNDRFSAERPEGSISTLTIQRTEQRDSAMYRCASSSVRGGGSYEQYFGPGTRLTVT.

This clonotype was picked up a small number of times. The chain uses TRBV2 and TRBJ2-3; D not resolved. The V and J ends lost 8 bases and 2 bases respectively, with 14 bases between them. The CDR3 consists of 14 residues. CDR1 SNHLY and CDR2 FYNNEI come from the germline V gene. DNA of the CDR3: TGTGCCAGCGGTGTAAGCCCTATCACAGATACGCAGTATTTT. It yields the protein CASGVSPITDTQYF. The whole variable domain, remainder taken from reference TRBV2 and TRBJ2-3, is EPEVTQTPSHQVTQMGQEVILRCVPISNHLYFYWYRQILGQKVEFLVSFYNNEISEKSEIFDDQFSVERPDGSNFTLKIRSTKLEDSAMYFCASGVSPITDTQYFGPGTRLTVL.

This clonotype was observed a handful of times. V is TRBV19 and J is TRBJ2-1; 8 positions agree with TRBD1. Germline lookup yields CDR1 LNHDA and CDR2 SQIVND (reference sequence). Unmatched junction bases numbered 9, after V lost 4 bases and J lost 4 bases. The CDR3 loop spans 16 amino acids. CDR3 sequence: CASSKDRARSYNEQFF. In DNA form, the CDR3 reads TGTGCCAGTAGTAAGGACAGGGCCAGATCTTACAATGAGCAGTTCTTC.

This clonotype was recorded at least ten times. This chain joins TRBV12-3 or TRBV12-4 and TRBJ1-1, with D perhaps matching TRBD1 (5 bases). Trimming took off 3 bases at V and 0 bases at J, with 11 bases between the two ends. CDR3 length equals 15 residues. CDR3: CASSFGWGVNTEAFF. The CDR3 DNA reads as TGTGCCAGCAGTTTCGGGTGGGGGGTGAACACTGAAGCTTTCTTT.

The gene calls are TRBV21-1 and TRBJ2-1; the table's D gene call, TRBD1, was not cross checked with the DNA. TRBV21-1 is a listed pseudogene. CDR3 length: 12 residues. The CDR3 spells CATTPGRNEQFF. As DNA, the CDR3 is TGTGCCACCACCCCCGGGCGGAATGAGCAGTTCTTC.

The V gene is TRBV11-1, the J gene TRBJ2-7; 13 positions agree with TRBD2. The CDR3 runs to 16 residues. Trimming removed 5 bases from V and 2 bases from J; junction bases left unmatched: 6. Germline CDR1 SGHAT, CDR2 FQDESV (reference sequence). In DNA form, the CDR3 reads TGTGCCAGCAGCCCGAGGACTAGCGGGGGTGCCTACGAGCAGTACTTC. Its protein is CASSPRTSGGAYEQYF.

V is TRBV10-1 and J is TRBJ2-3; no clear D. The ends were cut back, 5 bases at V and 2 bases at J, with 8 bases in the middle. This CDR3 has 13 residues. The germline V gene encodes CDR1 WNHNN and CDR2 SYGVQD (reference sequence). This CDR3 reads CASSRQSTDTQYF. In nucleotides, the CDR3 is TGCGCCAGCAGTCGGCAGTCCACAGATACGCAGTATTTT.

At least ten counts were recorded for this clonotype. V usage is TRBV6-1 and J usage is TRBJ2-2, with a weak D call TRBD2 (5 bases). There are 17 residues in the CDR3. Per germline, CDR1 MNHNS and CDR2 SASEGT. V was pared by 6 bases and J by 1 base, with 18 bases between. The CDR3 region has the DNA TGTGCCAGCAGATCCGATGGTGGAGGAAGGAACACCGGGGAGCTGTTTTTT. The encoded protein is CASRSDGGGRNTGELFF.

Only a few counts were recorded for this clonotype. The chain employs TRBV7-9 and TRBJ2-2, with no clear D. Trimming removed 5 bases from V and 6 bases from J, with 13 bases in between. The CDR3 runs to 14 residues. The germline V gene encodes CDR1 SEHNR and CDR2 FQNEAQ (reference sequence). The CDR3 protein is CASSKSRSPGELFF. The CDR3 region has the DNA TGTGCCAGCAGCAAGTCCCGTTCCCCCGGGGAGCTGTTTTTT.

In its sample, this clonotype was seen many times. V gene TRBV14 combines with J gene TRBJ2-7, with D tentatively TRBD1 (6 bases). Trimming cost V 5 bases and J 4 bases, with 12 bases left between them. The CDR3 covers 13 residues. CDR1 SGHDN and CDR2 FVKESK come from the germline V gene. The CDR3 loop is CASSDLQGYEQYV. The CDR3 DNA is TGTGCCAGCAGCGACCTACAGGGATACGAGCAGTACGTC.

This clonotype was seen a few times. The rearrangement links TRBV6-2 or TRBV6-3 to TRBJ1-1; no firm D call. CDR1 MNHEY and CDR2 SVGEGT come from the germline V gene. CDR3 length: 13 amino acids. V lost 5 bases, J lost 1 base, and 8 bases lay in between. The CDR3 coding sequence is TGTGCCAGCAGTACTCTACCGAACACTGAAGCTTTCTTT. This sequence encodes CASSTLPNTEAFF.

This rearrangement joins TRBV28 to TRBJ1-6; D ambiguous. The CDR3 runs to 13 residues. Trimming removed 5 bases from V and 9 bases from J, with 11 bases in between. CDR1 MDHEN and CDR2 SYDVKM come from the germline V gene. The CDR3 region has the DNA TGTGCCAGCAGTCGACATACTTCTTCACCCCTCCACTTT. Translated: CASSRHTSSPLHF.

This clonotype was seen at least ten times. The CDR3 protein is CAISESRDRGQETQYF. CDR3 sequence (DNA): TGTGCCATCAGTGAGTCCCGGGACAGGGGACAAGAGACCCAGTACTTC. The chain uses TRBV10-3 and TRBJ2-5, with TRBD1 matching 10 bases. Germline CDR1 and CDR2: ENHRY and SYGVKD. The CDR3 runs to 16 residues. After removal of 0 bases from V and 2 bases from J, the junction contained 3 bases not matched to a gene.

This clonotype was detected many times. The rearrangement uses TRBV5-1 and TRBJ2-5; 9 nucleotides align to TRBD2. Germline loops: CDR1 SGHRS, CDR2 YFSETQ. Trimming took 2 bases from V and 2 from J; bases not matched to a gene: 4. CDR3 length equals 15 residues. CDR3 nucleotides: TGCGCCAGCAGCTTCGGTAGCGGGAGTCAAGAGACCCAGTACTTC. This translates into CASSFGSGSQETQYF.

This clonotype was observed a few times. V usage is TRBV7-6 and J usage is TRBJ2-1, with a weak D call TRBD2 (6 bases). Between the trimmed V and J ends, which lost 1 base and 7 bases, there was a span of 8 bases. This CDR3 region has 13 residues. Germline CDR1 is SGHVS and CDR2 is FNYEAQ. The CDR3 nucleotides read TGTGCCAGCAGCTTAGTGGCGGGAAATGAGCAGTTCTTC. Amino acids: CASSLVAGNEQFF.

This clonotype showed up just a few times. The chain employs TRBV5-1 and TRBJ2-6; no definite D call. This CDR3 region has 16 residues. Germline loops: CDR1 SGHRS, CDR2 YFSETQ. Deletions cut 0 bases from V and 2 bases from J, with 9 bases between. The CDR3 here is CASSLALVAGANVLTF. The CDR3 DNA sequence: TGCGCCAGCAGCTTGGCCTTAGTAGCTGGGGCCAACGTCCTGACTTTC.

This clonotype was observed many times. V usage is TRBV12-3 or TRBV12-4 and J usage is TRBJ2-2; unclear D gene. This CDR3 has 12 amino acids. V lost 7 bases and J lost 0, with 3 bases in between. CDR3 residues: CASTANTGELFF. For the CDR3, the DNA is TGTGCCAGCACGGCGAACACCGGGGAGCTGTTTTTT.

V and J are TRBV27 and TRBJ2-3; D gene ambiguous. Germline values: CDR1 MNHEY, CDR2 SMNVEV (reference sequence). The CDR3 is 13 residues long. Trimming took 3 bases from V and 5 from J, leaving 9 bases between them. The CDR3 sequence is CASSLRLEDTQYF. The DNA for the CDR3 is TGTGCCAGCAGTTTGAGGTTAGAAGATACGCAGTATTTT.

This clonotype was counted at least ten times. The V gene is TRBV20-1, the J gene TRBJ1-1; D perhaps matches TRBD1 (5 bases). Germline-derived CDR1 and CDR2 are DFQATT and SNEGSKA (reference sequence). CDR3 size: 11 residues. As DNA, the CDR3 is TGCAGGGCGAATTGGGGGGCTGAAGCTTTCTTT. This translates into CRANWGAEAFF.

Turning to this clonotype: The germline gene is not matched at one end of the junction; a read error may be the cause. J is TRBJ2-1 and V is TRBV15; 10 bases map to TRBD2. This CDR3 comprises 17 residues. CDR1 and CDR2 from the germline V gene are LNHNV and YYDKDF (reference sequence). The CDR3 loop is CATSRASGRARYNEQFF. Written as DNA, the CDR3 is TGTGCCACTAGCAGAGCGAGCGGGAGGGCCAGGTACAATGAGCAGTTCTTC.

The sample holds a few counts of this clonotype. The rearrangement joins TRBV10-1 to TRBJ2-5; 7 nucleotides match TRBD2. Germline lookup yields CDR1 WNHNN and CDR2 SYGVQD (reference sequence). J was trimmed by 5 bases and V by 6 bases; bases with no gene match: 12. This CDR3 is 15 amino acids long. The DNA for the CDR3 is TGCGCCAGCAGCCGTACTAGCGTCAAAGGGGAGACCCAGTACTTC. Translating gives CASSRTSVKGETQYF.